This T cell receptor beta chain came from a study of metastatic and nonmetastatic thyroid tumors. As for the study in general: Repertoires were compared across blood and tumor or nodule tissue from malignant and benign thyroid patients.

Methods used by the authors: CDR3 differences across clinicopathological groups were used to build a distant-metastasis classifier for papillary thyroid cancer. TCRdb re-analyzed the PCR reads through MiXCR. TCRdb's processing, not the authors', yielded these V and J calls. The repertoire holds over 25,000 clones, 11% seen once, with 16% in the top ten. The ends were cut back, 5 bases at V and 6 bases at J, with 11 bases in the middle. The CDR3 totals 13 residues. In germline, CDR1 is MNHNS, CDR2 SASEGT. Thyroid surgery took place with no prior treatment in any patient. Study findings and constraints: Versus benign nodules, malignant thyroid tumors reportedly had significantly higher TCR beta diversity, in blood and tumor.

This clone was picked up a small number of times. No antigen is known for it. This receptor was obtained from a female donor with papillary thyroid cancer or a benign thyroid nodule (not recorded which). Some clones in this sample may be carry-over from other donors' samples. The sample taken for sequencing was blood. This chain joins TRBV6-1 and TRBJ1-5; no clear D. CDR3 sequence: CASSPLGSQPQHF. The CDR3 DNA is TGTGCCAGCAGTCCGCTGGGGAGTCAGCCCCAGCATTTT.